This TCR beta chain was found in a study of T cell responses to AZD1222 COVID-19 vaccine. CDR1 is MNHEY, CDR2 SVGAGI, per germline. The CDR3 is 14 amino acids. V was clipped by 6 bases and J by 1 base, with 10 bases between them. In its sample, this clone was seen a few times. Its antigen is not identified. The data were produced by immunoSEQ multiplex PCR, yet TCRdb's version contains in-frame clones alone and is incomplete. The profile shows 90,000 to 150,000 clones, around 87% of them singletons. Overall study results and limits: Spike-specific TCRs gained breadth and depth after people received two AZD1222 doses.

The V gene is TRBV6-5, the J gene TRBJ2-4; a weak D match, TRBD1 (6 bases). The sequence came from an adult in good health. This specimen was peripheral blood, taken on day 0 of AZD1222 vaccination. The CDR3: CASRPQGAKNIQYF. CDR3 in DNA: TGTGCCAGCAGGCCCCAGGGGGCCAAAAACATTCAGTACTTC.